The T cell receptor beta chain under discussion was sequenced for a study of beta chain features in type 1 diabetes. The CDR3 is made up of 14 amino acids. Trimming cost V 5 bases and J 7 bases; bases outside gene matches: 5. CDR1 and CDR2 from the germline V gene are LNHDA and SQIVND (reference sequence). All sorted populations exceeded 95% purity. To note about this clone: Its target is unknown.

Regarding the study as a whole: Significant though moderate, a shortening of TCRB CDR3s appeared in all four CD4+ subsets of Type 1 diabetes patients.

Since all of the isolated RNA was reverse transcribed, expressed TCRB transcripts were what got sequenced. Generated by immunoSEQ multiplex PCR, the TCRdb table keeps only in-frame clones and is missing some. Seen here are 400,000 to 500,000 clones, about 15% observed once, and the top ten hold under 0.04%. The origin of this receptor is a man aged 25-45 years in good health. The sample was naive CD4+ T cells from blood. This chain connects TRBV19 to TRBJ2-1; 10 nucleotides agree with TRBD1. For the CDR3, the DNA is TGTGCCAGTAGTGGGACAGGGGAAAGAAATGAGCAGTTCTTC. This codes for CASSGTGERNEQFF. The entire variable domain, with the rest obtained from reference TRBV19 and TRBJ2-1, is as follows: DGGITQSPKYLFRKEGQNVTLSCEQNLNHDAMYWYRQDPGQGLRLIYYSQIVNDFQKGDIAEGYSVSREKKESFPLTVTSAQKNPTAFYLCASSGTGERNEQFFGPGTRLTVL.